Below, one T cell receptor beta chain is given with its context. The antigen is undetermined. With 6 bases removed from V and 3 bases from J, the gap between germline ends came to 11 bases. CDR3 size: 14 residues. Looked up from germline, CDR1 is SGHTA and CDR2 is FQGNSA. These data originate in a study of CD8 T cells in ankylosing spondylitis. Study outcomes and limitations: One TCR beta motif, made up of eight highly homologous variants, appeared characteristic of ankylosing spondylitis blood. Prior literature has documented some motif variants in synovial fluid and blood from reactive arthritis. Matched ankylosing spondylitis synovial fluid reportedly contained a significantly enriched population of disease-linked clones.

Construction of TCR beta libraries was performed using quantitative 5'-RACE with molecular barcodes. TCRdb reprocessed the 5' RACE reads via MiXCR and lists one record per CDR3 protein. The sample lists a few hundred thousand distinct CDR3 sequences; under 25% were seen once. The sequence was obtained from a male donor with ankylosing spondylitis. The sequenced material came from blood, either unsorted or a sorted T cell fraction (not recorded which). The chain uses TRBV7-2 and TRBJ1-4, with D possibly being TRBD1 (6 bases). The CDR3, as DNA: TGTGCCAGCAGACTAGGGGGGGCTAATGAAAAACTGTTTTTT. Protein product: CASRLGGANEKLFF.